Below are 21 T cell receptor beta chains sequenced from a single sample in a study of blood T cells in healthy people across ages. Alongside a J-beta primer mix, a sample-barcoded 5' primer served in a second PCR lasting about 7 to 11 cycles. TCRdb reprocessed the 5' RACE reads via MiXCR and lists one record per CDR3 protein. The sample lists some 550,000 distinct CDR3 sequences, roughly 48% seen once, with about 26% in the top ten. Sequenced material: blood. The receptors stem from an elderly man in good health.

V is TRBV11-2 and J is TRBJ2-3; D may be TRBD2 (5 bases). The CDR3 contains 15 residues. Germline CDR1 and CDR2: SGHAT and FQNNGV. The germline V and J ends were trimmed by 2 bases and 5 bases, with 14 bases remaining between them. The CDR3 DNA sequence: TGTGCCAGCAGCTTATTTGACGGGGTTCGAGATACGCAGTATTTT. Translation: CASSLFDGVRDTQYF.

This clonotype came up many times. The rearrangement links TRBV7-2 to TRBJ1-5; D not certain. The CDR3 is 13 residues long. V was pared by 5 bases and J by 0 bases, with 5 bases between. Germline assignment: CDR1 SGHTA and CDR2 FQGNSA. The CDR3 sequence: CASSRGSNQPQHF. The CDR3 coding sequence is TGTGCCAGCAGCCGGGGTAGCAATCAGCCCCAGCATTTT.

This clonotype was recorded only once. CDR3 DNA sequence: TGTGCCAGCAGCGTAACCGACAGGGAAAACCTCCACTTT. Translating it yields CASSVTDRENLHF. This sequence joins TRBV9 and TRBJ1-6, with 7 bases lining up with TRBD1. J was trimmed by 15 bases and V by 1 base; bases with no gene match: 7. The V gene's germline CDR1 is SGDLS and CDR2 YYNGEE. This CDR3 has 13 residues.

With respect to this clonotype: At one end, the junction sequence differs from germline, possibly due to a read error. The chain couples TRBV4-1 to TRBJ2-7; D possibly corresponds to TRBD2 (6 bases). CDR1 is MGHRA, CDR2 YSYEKL, per germline. The length of the CDR3 is 14 residues. CDR3 loop: CACSQLGTVYEQYF. The CDR3 DNA is TGCGCCTGCAGCCAGCTAGGGACTGTCTACGAGCAGTACTTC.

The chain links TRBV6-2 or TRBV6-3 to TRBJ2-7; D perhaps matches TRBD2 (5 bases). Deletions cut 11 bases from V and 3 bases from J, with 20 bases between. The CDR3 has 14 amino acids. CDR1 MNHEY and CDR2 SVGEGT come from the germline V gene. The DNA of the CDR3 is TGTGCCGCCCGGGGAGCGCCAGAAAGCTACGAGCAGTACTTC. Amino acids: CAARGAPESYEQYF.

There are many counts of this clonotype. V and J are TRBV6-5 and TRBJ2-6; 7 bases align to TRBD2. Per the germline V gene, CDR1 is MNHEY and CDR2 is SVGAGI. CDR3 length equals 20 residues. The junction had 15 bases not matched to a gene; V was cut back by 4 bases and J by 0 bases. The CDR3 DNA is TGTGCCAGCAGTTTCGCCACGCCGGGCGGGAGATTCTCTGGGGCCAACGTCCTGACTTTC. It is translated as CASSFATPGGRFSGANVLTF.

There are a few counts of this clonotype. In DNA, the CDR3 is TGCGCCAGCAGCCTAGACAGGTCCGGAGGTTCAGCTTTCTTT. Translation gives CASSLDRSGGSAFF. The chain employs TRBV5-1 and TRBJ1-1; D might be TRBD1 (6 bases). V lost 4 bases and J 10 bases, leaving 20 bases between the germline ends. This CDR3 spans 14 amino acids. Germline V lookup: CDR1 SGHRS, CDR2 YFSETQ.

The chain joins TRBV5-1 to TRBJ2-1, with D possibly being TRBD2 (7 bases). CDR1 is SGHRS and CDR2 is YFSETQ in the germline V gene. Trimming removed 0 bases at V and 9 bases at J, with 16 bases between. CDR3 length equals 15 residues. Written as DNA, the CDR3 is TGCGCCAGCAGCTTGGAGACGGGGGGCCACAGTGAGCAGTTCTTC. It yields the protein CASSLETGGHSEQFF. Full variable domain (rest looked up from reference TRBV5-1 and TRBJ2-1): KAGVTQTPRYLIKTRGQQVTLSCSPISGHRSVSWYQQTPGQGLQFLFEYFSETQRNKGNFPGRFSGRQFSNSRSEMNVSTLELGDSALYLCASSLETGGHSEQFFGPGTRLTVL.

The chain combines TRBV7-2 with TRBJ2-7; D possibly corresponds to TRBD2 (5 bases). The J call is doubtful: the DNA matches TRBJ2-5 better. The length of the CDR3 is 16 residues. CDR1 and CDR2 (germline): SGHTA, FQGNSA. CDR3 nucleotides: TGTGCCAGCAGCTTAGCCCTTACACTAGGACGTGAGACCCAGTACTTC. It encodes CASSLALTLGRETQYF.

DNA of the CDR3: TGTGCCAGCAGCTTTGCGGGAGGGCCTGAAAGCTACACCTTC. Translation gives CASSFAGGPESYTF. V and J are TRBV7-2 and TRBJ1-2; D unclear. The CDR3 length is 14 residues. V was pared by 3 bases and J by 9 bases, with 17 bases between. Per the germline V gene, CDR1 is SGHTA and CDR2 is FQGNSA. The full variable domain, in which reference TRBV7-2 and TRBJ1-2 provide the parts outside the CDR3, is GAGVSQSPSNKVTEKGKDVELRCDPISGHTALYWYRQSLGQGLEFLIYFQGNSAPDKSGLPSDRFSAERTGGSVSTLTIQRTQQEDSAVYLCASSFAGGPESYTFGSGTRLTVV.

The J gene is TRBJ2-1, the V gene TRBV20-1; the D is unclear. Trimming pared 0 bases from V and 6 bases from J, leaving 9 bases between. The germline gives CDR1 DFQATT, CDR2 SNEGSKA (reference sequence). CDR3 length: 13 amino acids. The CDR3 DNA reads TGCAGTGCTAGAGATCCGCTAGTCAATGAGCAGTTCTTC. Translation gives CSARDPLVNEQFF.

V is TRBV9 and J is TRBJ2-1, with TRBD2 identical over 8 bases. Germline values: CDR1 SGDLS, CDR2 YYNGEE. V dropped 2 bases and J dropped 7; count of bases not matched to a gene: 14. This CDR3 is built from 17 residues. The CDR3 spells CASSVAPPGGGQNEQFF. CDR3 DNA: TGTGCCAGCAGCGTTGCCCCTCCCGGGGGGGGGCAAAATGAGCAGTTCTTC.

CDR3 nucleotide sequence: TGTGCCAGCAGCTTTGTTGAGGGGGCCACCGGGGAGCTGTTTTTT. It encodes CASSFVEGATGELFF. This rearrangement joins TRBV5-5 to TRBJ2-2, with 7 bases identical to TRBD1. CDR3 length: 15 amino acids. The trim removed 2 bases at V and 4 bases at J, leaving 5 bases unmatched. The germline gives CDR1 SGHKS, CDR2 YYEKEE (reference sequence).

Comment on this clonotype: A much larger clonotype is one base distant, so this may be a read error. The genes are TRBV6-6 and TRBJ1-5; unclear D gene. Between the trimmed V and J ends, which lost 7 bases and 6 bases, there was a span of 4 bases. This CDR3 has 10 amino acids. Germline loops: CDR1 MNHNY, CDR2 SVGAGI (reference sequence). The CDR3 loop reads CASNGQPQHF. In DNA, the CDR3 is TGTGCCAGCAATGGTCAGCCCCAGCATTTT.

This chain links TRBV20-1 with TRBJ2-1, with a possible D match to TRBD2 (5 bases). Germline V gene lookup returns CDR1 DFQATT and CDR2 SNEGSKA (reference sequence). This CDR3 region has 14 residues. V lost 3 bases to trimming and J lost 1 base, with 10 bases between them. The chain's CDR3 is CSASLRASYNEQFF. CDR3 DNA sequence: TGCAGTGCTAGCTTGCGGGCTTCCTACAATGAGCAGTTCTTC.

This clonotype was counted only a few times. V gene TRBV6-5 combines with J gene TRBJ2-2, with TRBD1 identical over 7 bases. CDR1 and CDR2 from the germline V gene are MNHEY and SVGAGI. V shed 6 bases, J shed 6 bases, and the junction held 7 bases outside the gene matches. The CDR3 is made up of 14 amino acids. The CDR3 sequence is CASRLNRGAGELFF. CDR3 DNA: TGTGCCAGCAGACTCAACAGGGGCGCCGGGGAGCTGTTTTTT.

This clonotype came up a few times. The chain links TRBV6-2 or TRBV6-3 to TRBJ2-5; 7 bases agree with TRBD2. This CDR3 spans 15 amino acids. Germline CDR1 is MNHEY and CDR2 is SVGEGT. V shed 6 bases and J 0 bases; nucleotides not matched to a gene: 7. The CDR3 DNA is TGTGCCAGCAGCTCCCTCGGGGGGTACCAAGAGACCCAGTACTTC. It specifies CASSSLGGYQETQYF.

J is TRBJ2-7 and V is TRBV27; TRBD2 is a possible D gene (6 bases). Germline assignment: CDR1 MNHEY and CDR2 SMNVEV (reference sequence). The CDR3 has 12 amino acids. Trimming shortened V by 1 base and J by 7 bases, and 8 bases separated the two germline ends. The CDR3 DNA sequence: TGTGCCAGCAGTTTATTCGGGGGTGAGCAGTACTTC. Its translation is CASSLFGGEQYF.

The rearrangement joins TRBV4-2 to TRBJ1-3, with a tentative D call TRBD1 (6 bases). Trimming stripped 7 bases from V and 0 bases from J, with 7 bases between. This CDR3 has 13 residues. From germline, CDR1 is LGHNA and CDR2 YNFKEQ. The CDR3 spells CASTRGSGNTIYF. In DNA form, the CDR3 reads TGTGCCAGCACCAGGGGCTCTGGAAACACCATATATTTT.

As to this clonotype: With a much larger clone just one base away, this may be a read error. The genes are TRBV29-1 and TRBJ2-7; a weak D match, TRBD2 (6 bases). V lost 7 bases, J lost 7 bases, and 20 bases lay in between. CDR1 is SQVTM, CDR2 ANQGSEA, per germline. This CDR3 has 13 amino acids. This CDR3 is CSGGEGVGNEQYF. The DNA of the CDR3 is TGCAGCGGCGGGGAAGGAGTGGGCAATGAGCAGTACTTC.

This clonotype was seen a handful of times. V gene TRBV20-1 combines with J gene TRBJ1-1; TRBD1 matches at 7 bases. Germline CDR1 and CDR2: DFQATT and SNEGSKA (reference sequence). This CDR3 has 15 residues. Trimming cost V 5 bases and J 1 base; bases outside gene matches: 10. CDR3 nucleotide sequence: TGCAGTGCTCTCACCGGGACAGCAGGGAACACTGAAGCTTTCTTT. Its translation is CSALTGTAGNTEAFF.